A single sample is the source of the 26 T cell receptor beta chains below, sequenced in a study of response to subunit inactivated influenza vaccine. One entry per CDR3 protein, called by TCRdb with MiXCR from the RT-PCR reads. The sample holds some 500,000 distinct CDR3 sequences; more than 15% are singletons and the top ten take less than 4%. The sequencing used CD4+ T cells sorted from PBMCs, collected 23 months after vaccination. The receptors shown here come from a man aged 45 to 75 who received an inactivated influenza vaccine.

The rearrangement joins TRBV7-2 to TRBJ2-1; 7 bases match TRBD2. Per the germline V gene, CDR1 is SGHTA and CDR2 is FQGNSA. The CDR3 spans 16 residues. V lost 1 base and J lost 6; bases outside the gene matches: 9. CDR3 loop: CASSLDGAGVGNEQFF. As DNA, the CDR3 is TGTGCCAGCAGCTTAGACGGCGCGGGAGTCGGCAATGAGCAGTTCTTC. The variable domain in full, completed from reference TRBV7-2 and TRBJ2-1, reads GAGVSQSPSNKVTEKGKDVELRCDPISGHTALYWYRQSLGQGLEFLIYFQGNSAPDKSGLPSDRFSAERTGGSVSTLTIQRTQQEDSAVYLCASSLDGAGVGNEQFFGPGTRLTVL.

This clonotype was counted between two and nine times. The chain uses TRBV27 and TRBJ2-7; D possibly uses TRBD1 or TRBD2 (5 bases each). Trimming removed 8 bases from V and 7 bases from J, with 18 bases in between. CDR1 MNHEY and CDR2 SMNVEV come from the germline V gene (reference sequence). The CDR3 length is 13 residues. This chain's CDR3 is CASRKGTDYEQYF. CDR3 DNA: TGTGCCAGCCGCAAAGGGACCGACTATGAGCAGTACTTC.

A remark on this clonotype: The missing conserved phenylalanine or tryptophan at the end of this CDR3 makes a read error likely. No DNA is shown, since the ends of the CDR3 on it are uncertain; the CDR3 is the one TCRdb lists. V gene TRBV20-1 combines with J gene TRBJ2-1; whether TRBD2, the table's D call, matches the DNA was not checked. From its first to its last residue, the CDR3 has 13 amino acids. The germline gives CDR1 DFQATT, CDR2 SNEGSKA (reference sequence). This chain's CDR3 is CSARGPGLAGLIT.

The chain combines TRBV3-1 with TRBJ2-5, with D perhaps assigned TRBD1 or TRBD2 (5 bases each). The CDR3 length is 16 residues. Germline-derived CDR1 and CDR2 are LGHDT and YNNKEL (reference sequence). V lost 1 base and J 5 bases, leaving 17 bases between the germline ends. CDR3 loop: CASSQVEGTGGETQYF. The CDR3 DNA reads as TGTGCCAGCAGCCAAGTCGAGGGGACGGGCGGCGAGACCCAGTACTTC.

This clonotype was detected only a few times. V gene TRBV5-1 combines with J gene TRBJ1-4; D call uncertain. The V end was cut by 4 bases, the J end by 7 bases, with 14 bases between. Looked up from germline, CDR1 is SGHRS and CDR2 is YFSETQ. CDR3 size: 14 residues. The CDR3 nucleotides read TGCGCCAGCAGCCTGGACTTTACCGGTGAAAAACTGTTTTTT. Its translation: CASSLDFTGEKLFF.

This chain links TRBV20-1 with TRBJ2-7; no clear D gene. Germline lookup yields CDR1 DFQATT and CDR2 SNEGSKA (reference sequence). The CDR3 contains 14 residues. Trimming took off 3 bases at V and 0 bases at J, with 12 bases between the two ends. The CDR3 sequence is CSARRPDHSYEQYF. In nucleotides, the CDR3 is TGCAGTGCTAGGAGACCGGACCACTCCTACGAGCAGTACTTC.

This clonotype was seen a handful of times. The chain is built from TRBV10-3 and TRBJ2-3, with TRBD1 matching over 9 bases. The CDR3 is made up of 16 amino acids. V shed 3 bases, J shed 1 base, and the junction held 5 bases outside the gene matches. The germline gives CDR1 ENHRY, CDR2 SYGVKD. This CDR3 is CAISDRRTGGTDTQYF. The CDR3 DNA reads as TGTGCCATCAGTGATCGGAGGACAGGGGGCACAGATACGCAGTATTTT.

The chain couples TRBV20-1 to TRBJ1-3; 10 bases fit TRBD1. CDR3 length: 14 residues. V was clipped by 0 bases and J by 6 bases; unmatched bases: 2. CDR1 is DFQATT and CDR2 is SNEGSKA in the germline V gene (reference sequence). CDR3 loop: CSARDRQGANTIYF. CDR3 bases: TGCAGTGCTAGAGATCGACAGGGGGCAAACACCATATATTTT.

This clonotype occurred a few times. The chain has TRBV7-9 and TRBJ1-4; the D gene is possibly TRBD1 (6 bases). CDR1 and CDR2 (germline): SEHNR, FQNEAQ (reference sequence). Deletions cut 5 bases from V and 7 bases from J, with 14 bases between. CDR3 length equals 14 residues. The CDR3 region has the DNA TGTGCCAGCAGCCCAAACGGGGGGCGTGAAAAACTGTTTTTT. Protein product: CASSPNGGREKLFF.

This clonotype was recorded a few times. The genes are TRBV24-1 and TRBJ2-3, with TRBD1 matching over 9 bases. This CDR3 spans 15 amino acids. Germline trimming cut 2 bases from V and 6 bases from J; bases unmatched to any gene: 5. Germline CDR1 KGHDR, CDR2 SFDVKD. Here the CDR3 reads CATSDSGTGRDTQYF. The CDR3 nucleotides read TGTGCCACCAGTGATTCCGGGACAGGGCGCGATACGCAGTATTTT.

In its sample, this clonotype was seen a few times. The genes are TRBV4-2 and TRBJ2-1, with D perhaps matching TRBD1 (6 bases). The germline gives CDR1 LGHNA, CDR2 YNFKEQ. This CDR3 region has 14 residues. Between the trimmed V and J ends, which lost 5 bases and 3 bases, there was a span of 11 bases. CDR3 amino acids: CASSKQGNYNEQFF. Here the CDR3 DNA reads TGTGCCAGCAGCAAACAGGGAAACTACAATGAGCAGTTCTTC.

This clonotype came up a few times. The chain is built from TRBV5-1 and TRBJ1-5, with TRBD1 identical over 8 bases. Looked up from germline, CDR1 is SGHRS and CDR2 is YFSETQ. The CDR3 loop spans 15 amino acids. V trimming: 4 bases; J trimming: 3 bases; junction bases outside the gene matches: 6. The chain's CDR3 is CASSETGAFNQPQHF. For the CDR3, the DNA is TGCGCCAGCAGCGAGACAGGGGCTTTCAATCAGCCCCAGCATTTT.

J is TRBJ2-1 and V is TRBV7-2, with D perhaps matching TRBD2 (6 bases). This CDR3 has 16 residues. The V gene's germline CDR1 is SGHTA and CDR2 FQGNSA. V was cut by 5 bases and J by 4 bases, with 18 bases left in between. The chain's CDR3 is CASSLISGSGYNEQFF. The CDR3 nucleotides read TGTGCCAGCAGCCTAATTAGCGGAAGTGGTTACAATGAGCAGTTCTTC.

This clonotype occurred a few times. CDR3 sequence: CATRGGTGREMNTEAFF. DNA of the CDR3: TGTGCCACCAGGGGTGGGACAGGCCGGGAAATGAACACTGAAGCTTTCTTT. The rearrangement links TRBV24-1 to TRBJ1-1, with 8 nucleotides matching TRBD1. Trimming at V came to 7 bases and at J to 0 bases, leaving 12 bases not matched to a gene. The CDR3 is 17 residues long. Germline values: CDR1 KGHDR, CDR2 SFDVKD.

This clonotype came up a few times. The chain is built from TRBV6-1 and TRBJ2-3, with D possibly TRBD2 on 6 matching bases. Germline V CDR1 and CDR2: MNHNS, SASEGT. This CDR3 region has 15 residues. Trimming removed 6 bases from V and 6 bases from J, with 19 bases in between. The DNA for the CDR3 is TGTGCCAGCAGCCGACTAGATATACGGTGGGATACGCAGTATTTT. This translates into CASSRLDIRWDTQYF.

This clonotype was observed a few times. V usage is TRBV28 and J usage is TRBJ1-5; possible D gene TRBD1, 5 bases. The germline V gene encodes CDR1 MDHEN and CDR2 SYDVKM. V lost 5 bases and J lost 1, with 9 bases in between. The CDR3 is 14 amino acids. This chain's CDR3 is CASSGAGSNQPQHF. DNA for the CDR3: TGTGCCAGCAGTGGGGCCGGCAGCAATCAGCCCCAGCATTTT.

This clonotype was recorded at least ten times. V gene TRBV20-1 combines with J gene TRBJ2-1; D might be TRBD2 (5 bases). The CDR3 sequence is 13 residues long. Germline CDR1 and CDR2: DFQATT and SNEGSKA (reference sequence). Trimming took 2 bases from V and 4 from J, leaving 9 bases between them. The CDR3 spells CSARSPGYNEQFF. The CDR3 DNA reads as TGCAGTGCTAGAAGTCCGGGATACAATGAGCAGTTCTTC.

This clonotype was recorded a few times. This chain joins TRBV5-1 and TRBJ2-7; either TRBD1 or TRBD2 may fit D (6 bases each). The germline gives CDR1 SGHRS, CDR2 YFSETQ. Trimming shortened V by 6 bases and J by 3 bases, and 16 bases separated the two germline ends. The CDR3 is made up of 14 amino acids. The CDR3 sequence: CASKGGGLDYEQYF. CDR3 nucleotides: TGCGCCAGCAAGGGGGGCGGTCTTGACTACGAGCAGTACTTC.

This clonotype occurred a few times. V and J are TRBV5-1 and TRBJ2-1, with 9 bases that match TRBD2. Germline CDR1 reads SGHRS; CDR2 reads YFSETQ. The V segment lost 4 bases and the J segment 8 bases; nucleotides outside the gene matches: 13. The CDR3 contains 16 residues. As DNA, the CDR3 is TGCGCCAGCAGCCGGGACGGCGGGAGGGTTAACGATGAGCAGTTCTTC. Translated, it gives CASSRDGGRVNDEQFF.

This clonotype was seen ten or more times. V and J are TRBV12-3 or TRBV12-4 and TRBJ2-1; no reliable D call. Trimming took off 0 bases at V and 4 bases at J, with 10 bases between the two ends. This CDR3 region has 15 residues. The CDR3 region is CASSLAWDPYNEQFF. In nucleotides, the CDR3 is TGTGCCAGCAGTTTAGCCTGGGATCCTTACAATGAGCAGTTCTTC.

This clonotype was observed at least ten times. CDR3: CASSLDGAGSPLHF. DNA for the CDR3: TGCGCCAGCAGCTTGGACGGTGCCGGGTCACCCCTCCACTTT. The chain uses TRBV5-1 and TRBJ1-6; D remains unclear. Trimming left V 0 bases short and J 10 bases short, with 11 bases between. This CDR3 contains 14 residues. Germline V CDR1 and CDR2: SGHRS, YFSETQ. Looking up the rest from reference TRBV5-1 and TRBJ1-6 gives the full variable domain: KAGVTQTPRYLIKTRGQQVTLSCSPISGHRSVSWYQQTPGQGLQFLFEYFSETQRNKGNFPGRFSGRQFSNSRSEMNVSTLELGDSALYLCASSLDGAGSPLHFGNGTRLTVT.

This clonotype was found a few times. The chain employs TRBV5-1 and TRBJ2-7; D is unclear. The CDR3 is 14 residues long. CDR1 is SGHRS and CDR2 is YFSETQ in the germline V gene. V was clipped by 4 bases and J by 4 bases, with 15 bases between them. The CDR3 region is CASSPNSDGYEQYF. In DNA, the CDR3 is TGCGCCAGCAGCCCAAATTCGGACGGGTACGAGCAGTACTTC.

The CDR3 DNA is TGTGCCAGCAGTTACAGGGCACCGTACACCGGGGAGCTGTTTTTT. This encodes CASSYRAPYTGELFF. The V and J genes are TRBV6-2 or TRBV6-3 and TRBJ2-2; no firm D call. Germline CDR1 MNHEY, CDR2 SVGEGT. The V end was cut by 2 bases, the J end by 3 bases, with 10 bases between. The CDR3 is made up of 15 amino acids.

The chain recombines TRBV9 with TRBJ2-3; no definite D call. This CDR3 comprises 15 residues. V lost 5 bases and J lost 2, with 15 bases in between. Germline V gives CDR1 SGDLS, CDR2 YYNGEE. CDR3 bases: TGTGCCAGCAGGGCCTCTGGCGGATTCACAGATACGCAGTATTTT. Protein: CASRASGGFTDTQYF. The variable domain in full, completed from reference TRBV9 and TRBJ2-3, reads DSGVTQTPKHLITATGQRVTLRCSPRSGDLSVYWYQQSLDQGLQFLIQYYNGEERAKGNILERFSAQQFPDLHSELNLSSLELGDSALYFCASRASGGFTDTQYFGPGTRLTVL.

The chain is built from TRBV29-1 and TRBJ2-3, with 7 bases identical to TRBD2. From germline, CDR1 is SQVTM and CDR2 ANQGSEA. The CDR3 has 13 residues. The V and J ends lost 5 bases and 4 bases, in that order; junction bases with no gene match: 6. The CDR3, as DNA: TGCAGCGTTCTTGGACTAGTGGCAGATACGCAGTATTTT. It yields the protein CSVLGLVADTQYF.

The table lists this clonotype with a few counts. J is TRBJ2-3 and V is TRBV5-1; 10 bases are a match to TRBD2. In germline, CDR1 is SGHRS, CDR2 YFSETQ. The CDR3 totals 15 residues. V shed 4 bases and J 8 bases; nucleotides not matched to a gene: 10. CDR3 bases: TGCGCCAGCAGCCGCTCCGGGACTAGCGCCCTTACGCAGTATTTT. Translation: CASSRSGTSALTQYF.